This T cell receptor (beta chain) was sequenced in a study of T cells expressing NK-cell markers. Overall study findings and caveats: Once again these clonotypes came out on top in the CD3+CD56-NKG2C+ fraction of a few donors.

Template switching by 5'RACE with UMIs generated the TCR beta cDNA. TCRdb re-called the 5' RACE reads; one entry per CDR3 protein, DNA not given. The sample totals 500,000 to 700,000 distinct CDR3 sequences. Note on this clonotype: Its antigen is unidentified.

Sequenced material: blood T cells: a sorted CD56 or NKG2C T cell subset, CD4+ or CD8+ T cells, or bulk PBMC T cells (not recorded which). This receptor was identified in a man younger than 30 in good health.

CDR3 residues: CSVDPRGRQNTEAFF. The chain has TRBV29-1 and TRBJ1-1; TCRdb lists TRBD1, though no DNA is available to test this call. This CDR3 comprises 15 residues. Looked up from germline, CDR1 is SQVTM and CDR2 is ANQGSEA.